Shown below are 30 T cell receptor beta chains from a single sample sequenced in a study of blood T cell repertoires in COVID-19. The repertoire was sequenced with immunoSEQ multiplex PCR; TCRdb's copy has only in-frame clones and lacks some. Among roughly 300,000 clones listed, approximately 85% were seen once. Sequencing was performed on peripheral blood. The receptors were gathered from a human donor in a cohort sampled during active COVID-19.

This chain uses TRBV5-6 with TRBJ1-2; D might be TRBD1 (5 bases). Trimming took 4 bases from V and 4 from J, leaving 17 bases between them. Germline CDR1 and CDR2: SGHDT and YYEEEE. There are 15 residues in the CDR3. The CDR3 sequence: CASSAGEDGFYGYTF. In nucleotides, the CDR3 is TGTGCCAGCAGCGCGGGGGAGGACGGCTTCTATGGCTACACCTTC.

The chain carries TRBV29-1 and TRBJ2-1, with D possibly matching TRBD1 (6 bases). Looked up from germline, CDR1 is SQVTM and CDR2 is ANQGSEA. Trimming pared 4 bases from V and 4 bases from J, leaving 20 bases between. The CDR3 covers 16 residues. The CDR3 spells CSVGNWGQGAYNEQFF. DNA of the CDR3: TGCAGCGTTGGGAATTGGGGGCAAGGGGCTTACAATGAGCAGTTCTTC.

The rearrangement joins TRBV24-1 to TRBJ2-7; perhaps TRBD2 as D (6 bases). The CDR3 consists of 13 residues. Germline V gene data show CDR1 as KGHDR and CDR2 as SFDVKD. Trimming removed 9 bases at V and 7 bases at J, with 18 bases between. The CDR3 DNA sequence: TGTGCCACCGAGGGGACGGCCGCGGGGGAGCAGTACTTC. Its translation is CATEGTAAGEQYF.

This chain links TRBV5-1 with TRBJ2-2; D may be TRBD1 (5 bases). Germline V lookup: CDR1 SGHRS, CDR2 YFSETQ. V gave up 2 bases and J gave up 5 bases, with 16 bases separating them. This CDR3 comprises 16 residues. This CDR3 is CASSLGHEIVTGELFF. The CDR3 DNA reads as TGCGCCAGCAGCTTAGGACACGAAATCGTTACCGGGGAGCTGTTTTTT.

This clone was detected once. The chain couples TRBV5-8 to TRBJ2-3; D possibly corresponds to TRBD2 (6 bases). V was trimmed by 3 bases and J by 14 bases, leaving 28 bases between them. The CDR3 consists of 16 residues. CDR1 SGHTS and CDR2 YDEGEE come from the germline V gene. CDR3 in DNA: TGTGCCAGCAGCTCTCTGGGGCTAGCGTTCACGGGACCCTTGTATTTT. Protein: CASSSLGLAFTGPLYF.

The J gene is TRBJ1-2, the V gene TRBV21-1; whether TRBD1, the table's D call, matches the DNA was not checked. TRBV21-1 is tagged as a pseudogene. The CDR3 runs to 19 residues. This CDR3 is CASSKEIRGRLSPPYGYTF. CDR3 coding DNA: TGTGCCAGCAGCAAAGAAATCAGGGGGCGCTTATCACCCCCGTATGGCTACACCTTC.

The CDR3 region is CASSLDIQQNEKLFF. The DNA for the CDR3 is TGCGCCAGCAGCTTGGATATACAGCAAAATGAAAAACTGTTTTTT. The chain has TRBV5-1 and TRBJ1-4; D is ambiguous. CDR3 size: 15 residues. V lost 0 bases and J lost 5, with 11 bases in between. Germline values: CDR1 SGHRS, CDR2 YFSETQ.

The chain links TRBV18 to TRBJ1-5, with 7 bases that match TRBD1. The CDR3 loop spans 16 amino acids. Germline V lookup: CDR1 KGHSH, CDR2 LQKENI. The J segment lost 2 bases and the V segment lost 3 bases, leaving 7 bases of the junction unmatched. The CDR3, as DNA: TGTGCCAGCTCACCCCTAGGAACAGGGGGCAATCAGCCCCAGCATTTT. This codes for CASSPLGTGGNQPQHF.

This clone has only one observation. This chain links TRBV7-3 with TRBJ2-2; D is uncertain. CDR1 and CDR2 (germline): SGHTA, FQGTGA. The V gene lost 3 bases and the J gene lost 1 base, with 12 bases spanning the gap. The CDR3 covers 16 residues. CDR3: CASSFQVAMNTGELFF. In DNA form, the CDR3 reads TGTGCCAGCAGCTTCCAAGTGGCAATGAACACCGGGGAGCTGTTTTTT. Filled out from reference TRBV7-3 and TRBJ2-2, the complete variable domain reads GAGVSQTPSNKVTEKGKYVELRCDPISGHTALYWYRQSLGQGPEFLIYFQGTGAADDSGLPNDRFFAVRPEGSVSTLKIQRTERGDSAVYLCASSFQVAMNTGELFFGEGSRLTVL.

This chain uses TRBV6-1 with TRBJ2-3, with 9 bases fitting TRBD2. CDR1 is MNHNS and CDR2 is SASEGT in the germline V gene. V shed 3 bases, J shed 6 bases, and the junction held 7 bases outside the gene matches. This CDR3 is 15 amino acids long. This CDR3 reads CASSESSGGSDTQYF. For the CDR3, the DNA is TGTGCCAGCAGTGAGAGTAGCGGGGGTTCGGATACGCAGTATTTT.

This clone showed up just once. The chain has TRBV27 and TRBJ2-7, with TRBD1 matching over 8 bases. This CDR3 region has 13 residues. V gave up 7 bases and J gave up 2 bases; unmatched junction bases: 4. Germline assignment: CDR1 MNHEY and CDR2 SMNVEV (reference sequence). The CDR3 reads CASKRTGTYEQYF. CDR3 DNA: TGTGCCAGCAAAAGGACAGGGACCTACGAGCAGTACTTC.

This chain links TRBV30 with TRBJ1-2, with a possible D match to TRBD1 (5 bases). CDR3 length: 12 residues. Trimming left V 2 bases short and J 3 bases short, with 7 bases between. The V gene's germline CDR1 is GTSNPN and CDR2 SVGIG (reference sequence). The DNA of the CDR3 is TGTGCCTGGAGTTCGACAGACTATGGCTACACCTTC. Its protein product is CAWSSTDYGYTF.

The gene calls are TRBV6-5 and TRBJ1-2; possible D gene TRBD1, 6 bases. Germline values: CDR1 MNHEY, CDR2 SVGAGI. The CDR3 loop spans 14 amino acids. Deletions cut 2 bases from V and 0 bases from J, with 7 bases between. The CDR3 region has the DNA TGTGCCAGCAGTTACGGACAGACTAACTATGGCTACACCTTC. This sequence encodes CASSYGQTNYGYTF.

The chain links TRBV24-1 to TRBJ2-7; 8 bases are shared with TRBD1. CDR3 length: 16 residues. The V gene end was trimmed by 2 bases and the J gene end by 9 bases; junction bases not matched to a gene: 14. CDR1 is KGHDR, CDR2 SFDVKD, per germline. In DNA form, the CDR3 reads TGTGCCACCAGTGATTCGCCCAGACAGGGGACCTTATTGCAGTACTTC. Translation gives CATSDSPRQGTLLQYF.

The rearrangement joins TRBV6-2 or TRBV6-3 to TRBJ2-4, with a tentative D call TRBD1 (5 bases). Trimming took 6 bases from V and 0 from J, leaving 9 bases between them. Germline V lookup: CDR1 MNHEY, CDR2 SVGEGT. CDR3 length equals 14 residues. The DNA for the CDR3 is TGTGCCAGCAGCCCGCAGGGAGCCAAAAACATTCAGTACTTC. Its protein product is CASSPQGAKNIQYF.

This chain links TRBV7-3 with TRBJ2-3, with 9 bases fitting TRBD2. The V segment lost 5 bases and the J segment 2 bases; nucleotides outside the gene matches: 8. This CDR3 comprises 16 residues. Germline CDR1 is SGHTA and CDR2 is FQGTGA. The CDR3 region is CASSPELAGITDTQYF. In DNA form, the CDR3 reads TGTGCCAGCAGCCCCGAACTAGCGGGTATCACAGATACGCAGTATTTT.

The chain couples TRBV25-1 to TRBJ2-1; TRBD2 aligns across 9 bases. Germline V CDR1 and CDR2: MGHDK, SYGVNS. The V segment lost 4 bases and the J segment 2 bases; nucleotides outside the gene matches: 6. The CDR3 totals 16 residues. This CDR3 is CASSGDAGGPYNEQFF. The DNA for the CDR3 is TGTGCCAGCAGTGGTGACGCGGGGGGGCCCTACAATGAGCAGTTCTTC.

The chain uses TRBV5-6 and TRBJ1-2; 7 positions agree with TRBD1. This CDR3 spans 15 amino acids. Germline-derived CDR1 and CDR2 are SGHDT and YYEEEE. Trimming took 3 bases from V and 2 from J; bases not matched to a gene: 7. The chain's CDR3 is CASSSDYRGNYGYTF. The CDR3 DNA reads TGTGCCAGCAGCTCCGACTACAGGGGCAACTATGGCTACACCTTC.

The rearrangement uses TRBV6-1 and TRBJ1-5; D remains unclear. This CDR3 has 18 residues. CDR1 and CDR2 from the germline V gene are MNHNS and SASEGT. V was shortened by 3 bases and J by 1 base, with 19 bases between the two germline ends. CDR3 nucleotides: TGTGCCAGCAGTGACCCCGGGGAATTTTACGGGAGCAATCAGCCCCAGCATTTT. This translates into CASSDPGEFYGSNQPQHF.

The chain couples TRBV7-2 to TRBJ2-7; tentatively, D is TRBD2 (6 bases). V shed 5 bases and J shed 6 bases, with 26 bases lying between them. This CDR3 has 17 residues. Germline V lookup: CDR1 SGHTA, CDR2 FQGNSA. The CDR3 DNA sequence: TGTGCCAGCAGCCCACCCCGGGGGTATCTCATCCCGACCGAGCAGTACTTC. Residues: CASSPPRGYLIPTEQYF.

This chain links TRBV30 with TRBJ2-7; 7 nucleotides line up with TRBD1. J was trimmed by 4 bases and V by 2 bases; bases with no gene match: 2. This CDR3 contains 12 residues. Germline V lookup: CDR1 GTSNPN, CDR2 SVGIG (reference sequence). CDR3 in amino acids: CAWSLTGYEQYF. The CDR3 DNA sequence: TGTGCCTGGAGTCTGACAGGGTACGAGCAGTACTTC.

To note about this clone: No DNA is shown, since the ends of the CDR3 on it are uncertain; the CDR3 is the one TCRdb lists. The V gene is TRBV6-5, the J gene TRBJ2-7; the table calls TRBD1, which could not be checked here. The CDR3 has 16 residues if both end residues are counted. Germline V gene sequence: CDR1 MNHEY, CDR2 SVGAGI. The CDR3 loop is CASSSSGQGAQGEQYF.

This chain links TRBV5-4 with TRBJ2-2, with D maybe TRBD2 (6 bases). The V gene's germline CDR1 is SGHNT and CDR2 YYREEE (reference sequence). V lost 4 bases and J 3 bases, leaving 13 bases between the germline ends. CDR3 size: 15 residues. CDR3 loop: CASSAPSEDTGELFF. The DNA for the CDR3 is TGTGCCAGCAGCGCTCCTAGCGAGGACACCGGGGAGCTGTTTTTT.

The rearrangement links TRBV27 to TRBJ2-1; tentative D call: TRBD2 (6 bases). From germline, CDR1 is MNHEY and CDR2 SMNVEV (reference sequence). This CDR3 spans 18 amino acids. Trimming took 5 bases from V and 5 from J, leaving 25 bases between them. CDR3 amino acids: CASSPPQINKRTNNEQFF. The CDR3 DNA follows: TGTGCCAGCAGTCCCCCGCAAATAAATAAACGGACTAACAATGAGCAGTTCTTC.

Of note for this clone: This sample also contains other DNA sequences that code for the same CDR3. The rearrangement joins TRBV19 to TRBJ1-1; a possible D gene is TRBD1 (5 bases). V was cut by 3 bases and J by 1 base, with 9 bases left in between. The CDR3 contains 14 residues. Germline V lookup: CDR1 LNHDA, CDR2 SQIVND (reference sequence). The CDR3 bases are TGTGCCAGTAGTATTCGGCAGGGGAACACTGAAGCTTTCTTT. This codes for CASSIRQGNTEAFF.

The chain uses TRBV5-1 and TRBJ1-1, with a tentative D call TRBD1 (6 bases). Germline lookup yields CDR1 SGHRS and CDR2 YFSETQ. The CDR3 extends over 15 amino acids. The germline V and J ends were trimmed by 5 bases and 4 bases, with 18 bases remaining between them. CDR3 in amino acids: CASRQIWGLSTEAFF. CDR3 coding DNA: TGCGCCAGCAGACAAATCTGGGGGCTCAGCACTGAAGCTTTCTTT.

Only a few counts were recorded for this clone. V and J are TRBV19 and TRBJ1-5; D not resolved. Between the trimmed V and J ends, which lost 5 bases and 7 bases, there was a span of 18 bases. The CDR3 extends over 15 amino acids. The germline V gene encodes CDR1 LNHDA and CDR2 SQIVND (reference sequence). CDR3 nucleotide sequence: TGTGCCAGTAGTCCGAGGACGGGGTTCAAGCAGCCCCAGCATTTT. Encoded protein: CASSPRTGFKQPQHF.

This rearrangement joins TRBV7-2 to TRBJ1-5; 7 nucleotides align to TRBD1. V lost 3 bases to trimming and J lost 3 bases; unmatched junction nucleotides: 8. The CDR3 contains 16 residues. Looked up from germline, CDR1 is SGHTA and CDR2 is FQGNSA. The CDR3: CASSFIYRGYNQPQHF. The DNA for the CDR3 is TGTGCCAGCAGCTTTATCTACAGGGGATACAATCAGCCCCAGCATTTT.

The chain combines TRBV11-2 with TRBJ1-2; 9 bases are shared with TRBD1. Germline V gives CDR1 SGHAT, CDR2 FQNNGV. This CDR3 has 14 amino acids. V trimming: 5 bases; J trimming: 8 bases; junction bases outside the gene matches: 9. CDR3 nucleotide sequence: TGTGCCAGCAGCCTGCAAAGGACAGGGGCGGGCTACACCTTC. Protein: CASSLQRTGAGYTF.

The chain couples TRBV11-2 to TRBJ2-7; the match to TRBD1 covers 7 bases. The CDR3 consists of 15 residues. J gave up 6 bases and V 4 bases, and 12 bases lay outside the gene matches. CDR1 is SGHAT, CDR2 FQNNGV, per germline. CDR3 nucleotide sequence: TGTGCCAGCAGCTCCGAACAGGGGTCTGCGTTCGAGCAGTACTTC. It specifies CASSSEQGSAFEQYF.